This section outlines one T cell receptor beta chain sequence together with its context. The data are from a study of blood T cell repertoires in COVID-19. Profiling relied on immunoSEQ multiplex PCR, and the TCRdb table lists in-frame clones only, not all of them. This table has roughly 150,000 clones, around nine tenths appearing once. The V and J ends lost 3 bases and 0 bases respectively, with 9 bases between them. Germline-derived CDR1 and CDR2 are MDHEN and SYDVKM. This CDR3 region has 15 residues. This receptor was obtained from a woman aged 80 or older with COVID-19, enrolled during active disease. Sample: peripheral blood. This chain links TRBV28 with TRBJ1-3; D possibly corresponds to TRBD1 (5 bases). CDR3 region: CASSFGGSSGNTIYF. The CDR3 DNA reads TGTGCCAGCAGTTTTGGGGGGAGCTCTGGAAACACCATATATTTT.